The 20 T cell receptor beta chains reported below all come from one sample, sequenced in a study of T cells in Graves' hyperthyroidism and ophthalmopathy. RNA transcripts were the template for amplifying TCR beta CDR3 regions. The HTBI primer set served for first-round RT-PCR of the TCR CDR3. TCRdb analysed the multiplex PCR reads with MiXCR anew, one entry per CDR3 protein. The data contain 700,000 or so distinct CDR3 sequences, approximately 16% of them singletons. The specimen sequenced was blood. The receptor set was obtained from a man between 18 and 35 years old with Graves' hyperthyroidism.

In its sample, this clonotype was seen many times. The chain couples TRBV28 to TRBJ2-1, with no clear D. CDR3 length: 13 residues. In germline, CDR1 is MDHEN, CDR2 SYDVKM. V lost 8 bases and J 0 bases, leaving 8 bases between the germline ends. The CDR3 DNA sequence: TGTGCCAGCGGCGGTAGCTCCTACAATGAGCAGTTCTTC. Protein: CASGGSSYNEQFF. The variable domain in full, completed from reference TRBV28 and TRBJ2-1, reads DVKVTQSSRYLVKRTGEKVFLECVQDMDHENMFWYRQDPGLGLRLIYFSYDVKMKEKGDIPEGYSVSREKKERFSLILESASTNQTSMYLCASGGSSYNEQFFGPGTRLTVL.

With regard to this clonotype: This sequence may be a read error, since a much larger clone differs from it by one base. The J gene is TRBJ2-5, the V gene TRBV7-2, with 7 bases matching TRBD1. The CDR3 runs 14 residues. The V gene end was trimmed by 5 bases and the J gene end by 3 bases; junction bases not matched to a gene: 6. Germline V lookup: CDR1 SGHTA, CDR2 FQGNSA. In DNA, the CDR3 is TGTGCCAGCAGCGCCGGGACAGCAAAAGAGACCCAGTACTTC. This codes for CASSAGTAKETQYF.

This clonotype was observed a handful of times. The V call is TRBV6-5, the J call TRBJ1-6; no clear D gene. This CDR3 has 14 amino acids. The germline gives CDR1 MNHEY, CDR2 SVGAGI. With 2 bases removed from V and 4 bases from J, the gap between germline ends came to 6 bases. The CDR3 is CASSYAPYNSPLHF. CDR3 bases: TGTGCCAGCAGTTACGCTCCATATAATTCACCCCTCCACTTT.

This clonotype was observed many times. The chain carries TRBV3-1 and TRBJ2-5; possible D gene TRBD1, 6 bases. CDR1 and CDR2 (germline): LGHDT, YNNKEL (reference sequence). The CDR3 extends over 15 amino acids. Trimming shortened V by 0 bases and J by 4 bases, and 12 bases separated the two germline ends. CDR3 coding DNA: TGTGCCAGCAGCCAAGACCCCCGCAGGGGAGAGACCCAGTACTTC. Translation gives CASSQDPRRGETQYF.

In its sample, this clonotype was seen many times. The CDR3: CASSRAGVSSYNEQFF. As DNA, the CDR3 is TGCGCCAGCAGCCGGGCCGGGGTGAGCTCCTACAATGAGCAGTTCTTC. This chain links TRBV5-1 with TRBJ2-1; possibly TRBD2 for D (5 bases). V was trimmed by 4 bases and J by 0 bases, leaving 14 bases between them. The length of the CDR3 is 16 residues. Germline V gene sequence: CDR1 SGHRS, CDR2 YFSETQ.

The V call is TRBV9, the J call TRBJ2-7; 10 bases line up with TRBD2. After removal of 1 base from V and 0 bases from J, the junction contained 4 bases not matched to a gene. This CDR3 is 16 amino acids long. CDR1 and CDR2 from the germline V gene are SGDLS and YYNGEE. CDR3 in DNA: TGTGCCAGCAGCGTATCAGCTAGCGGGAGCTCCTACGAGCAGTACTTC. Amino acids: CASSVSASGSSYEQYF.

This clonotype occurred many times. The rearrangement links TRBV12-3 or TRBV12-4 to TRBJ1-4, with 11 bases aligning to TRBD1. V shed 4 bases, J shed 5 bases, and the junction held 3 bases outside the gene matches. The CDR3 length is 15 residues. As DNA, the CDR3 is TGTGCCAGCAGTTCCAGGACAGGGGGCAATGAAAAACTGTTTTTT. It yields the protein CASSSRTGGNEKLFF.

The V call is TRBV28, the J call TRBJ2-5, with 10 bases aligning to TRBD2. In germline, CDR1 is MDHEN, CDR2 SYDVKM. V lost 6 bases, J lost 5 bases, and 6 bases stayed unmatched. The CDR3 has 14 amino acids. The CDR3 DNA sequence: TGTGCCAGCAGCCCCCGAGCGGGAGGGGAGACCCAGTACTTC. It translates to CASSPRAGGETQYF. Filled out from reference TRBV28 and TRBJ2-5, the complete variable domain reads DVKVTQSSRYLVKRTGEKVFLECVQDMDHENMFWYRQDPGLGLRLIYFSYDVKMKEKGDIPEGYSVSREKKERFSLILESASTNQTSMYLCASSPRAGGETQYFGPGTRLLVL.

This clonotype was counted ten times or more. The rearrangement joins TRBV11-3 to TRBJ2-2; no clear D gene. This CDR3 is built from 18 residues. Trimming pared 0 bases from V and 3 bases from J, leaving 17 bases between. CDR1 and CDR2 from the germline V gene are SGHNT and YENEEA. The DNA of the CDR3 is TGTGCCAGCAGCTTAGATTTGTGGGGTAGCAGATACACCGGGGAGCTGTTTTTT. It yields the protein CASSLDLWGSRYTGELFF. Together with reference TRBV11-3 and TRBJ2-2, the CDR3 gives the full variable domain: EAGVVQSPRYKIIEKKQPVAFWCNPISGHNTLYWYLQNLGQGPELLIRYENEEAVDDSQLPKDRFSAERLKGVDSTLKIQPAELGDSAVYLCASSLDLWGSRYTGELFFGEGSRLTVL.

This clonotype showed up many times. This chain joins TRBV10-3 and TRBJ2-5; D remains ambiguous. V lost 0 bases, J lost 0 bases, and 5 bases lay in between. This CDR3 is 14 amino acids long. In germline, CDR1 is ENHRY, CDR2 SYGVKD. The CDR3 sequence is CAISESGHQETQYF. The CDR3 DNA reads TGTGCCATCAGTGAGTCAGGACACCAAGAGACCCAGTACTTC.

The sample holds many counts of this clonotype. This sequence joins TRBV3-1 and TRBJ1-1, with D perhaps TRBD1 (6 bases). V dropped 1 base and J dropped 1 base, with 13 bases sitting between them. CDR3 length equals 16 residues. Looked up from germline, CDR1 is LGHDT and CDR2 is YNNKEL (reference sequence). The CDR3, as DNA: TGTGCCAGCAGCCAAGTCCCTACAGGGCCGAACACTGAAGCTTTCTTT. It codes for CASSQVPTGPNTEAFF.

The chain joins TRBV30 to TRBJ1-4, with a tentative D call TRBD1 (6 bases). The CDR3 length is 13 residues. CDR1 GTSNPN and CDR2 SVGIG come from the germline V gene (reference sequence). This CDR3 reads CARGSGAEEKLFF. The CDR3 nucleotides read TGTGCTCGAGGGTCAGGGGCGGAGGAAAAACTGTTTTTT.

This clonotype was observed a handful of times. The rearrangement links TRBV4-2 to TRBJ2-7, with D perhaps TRBD1 (5 bases). Trimming cost V 6 bases and J 3 bases, with 12 bases left between them. Per the germline V gene, CDR1 is LGHNA and CDR2 is YNFKEQ. This CDR3 contains 13 residues. CDR3 amino acids: CASSFMTVYEQYF. CDR3 nucleotide sequence: TGTGCCAGCAGTTTTATGACAGTCTACGAGCAGTACTTC.

This clonotype was observed at least ten times. J is TRBJ2-1 and V is TRBV24-1, with 10 positions matching TRBD2. This CDR3 has 16 residues. Trimming removed 5 bases from V and 7 bases from J; junction bases left unmatched: 10. Germline CDR1 reads KGHDR; CDR2 reads SFDVKD. The CDR3 DNA follows: TGTGCCACCAGTGGATGGGGGGCTAGCGGGAGAAATGAGCAGTTCTTC. Protein sequence: CATSGWGASGRNEQFF.

This clonotype was observed many times. The chain uses TRBV28 and TRBJ2-5, with 9 bases matching TRBD2. Looked up from germline, CDR1 is MDHEN and CDR2 is SYDVKM. V gave up 2 bases and J gave up 4 bases; unmatched junction bases: 5. This CDR3 is built from 15 residues. CDR3 protein: CASSLAGGPGETQYF. Written as DNA, the CDR3 is TGTGCCAGCAGTTTAGCGGGAGGGCCGGGAGAGACCCAGTACTTC.

On this clonotype itself: One junction end disagrees with the germline gene, perhaps due to a read error. The chain joins TRBV10-1 to TRBJ1-1; no clear D. Germline V gene lookup returns CDR1 WNHNN and CDR2 SYGVQD (reference sequence). The CDR3 loop spans 13 amino acids. The CDR3, as DNA: TGCACCAGCAGTTGGAAAAAGAACACTGAAGCTTTCTTT. Translated: CTSSWKKNTEAFF.

This clonotype has only a few counts. V and J are TRBV5-1 and TRBJ2-4; perhaps TRBD1 as D (6 bases). This CDR3 has 14 residues. With 0 bases removed from V and 8 bases from J, the gap between germline ends came to 12 bases. The germline V gene has CDR1 SGHRS and CDR2 YFSETQ. The CDR3 here is CASSLETGKDIQYF. The CDR3 DNA reads as TGCGCCAGCAGCTTGGAAACAGGGAAGGACATTCAGTACTTC.

This clonotype was seen many times. The chain has TRBV28 and TRBJ2-1; D is possibly TRBD2 (6 bases). Germline values: CDR1 MDHEN, CDR2 SYDVKM. CDR3 length: 15 amino acids. V shed 2 bases and J shed 5 bases, with 13 bases lying between them. CDR3 sequence: CASSLRGYPNNEQFF. As DNA, the CDR3 is TGTGCCAGCAGTTTACGGGGGTATCCCAACAATGAGCAGTTCTTC. The variable domain in full, completed from reference TRBV28 and TRBJ2-1, reads DVKVTQSSRYLVKRTGEKVFLECVQDMDHENMFWYRQDPGLGLRLIYFSYDVKMKEKGDIPEGYSVSREKKERFSLILESASTNQTSMYLCASSLRGYPNNEQFFGPGTRLTVL.

The gene calls are TRBV10-1 and TRBJ2-5; D perhaps matches TRBD2 (5 bases). This CDR3 spans 13 amino acids. CDR1 and CDR2 (germline): WNHNN, SYGVQD (reference sequence). V was trimmed by 3 bases and J by 7 bases, leaving 12 bases between them. The CDR3 protein is CASSDGPRGTQYF. DNA of the CDR3: TGCGCCAGCAGTGATGGCCCCCGGGGGACCCAGTACTTC.

The chain combines TRBV12-3 or TRBV12-4 with TRBJ2-3; D is uncertain. The CDR3 extends over 12 amino acids. Trimming removed 8 bases from V and 6 bases from J, with 12 bases in between. For the CDR3, the DNA is TGTGCCAGCGGTTCCATCGCGGATACGCAGTATTTT. Translation gives CASGSIADTQYF.